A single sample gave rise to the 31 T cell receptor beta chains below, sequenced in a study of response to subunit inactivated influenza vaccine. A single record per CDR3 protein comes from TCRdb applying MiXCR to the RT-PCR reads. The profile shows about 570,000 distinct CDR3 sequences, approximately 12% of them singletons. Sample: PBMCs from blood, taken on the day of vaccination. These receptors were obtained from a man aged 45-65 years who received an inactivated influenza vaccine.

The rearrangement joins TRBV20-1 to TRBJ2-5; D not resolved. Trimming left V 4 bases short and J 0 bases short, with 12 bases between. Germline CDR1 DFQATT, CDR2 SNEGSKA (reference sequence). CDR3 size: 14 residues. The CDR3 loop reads CSANPVGYQETQYF. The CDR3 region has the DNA TGCAGTGCTAACCCAGTGGGCTACCAAGAGACCCAGTACTTC.

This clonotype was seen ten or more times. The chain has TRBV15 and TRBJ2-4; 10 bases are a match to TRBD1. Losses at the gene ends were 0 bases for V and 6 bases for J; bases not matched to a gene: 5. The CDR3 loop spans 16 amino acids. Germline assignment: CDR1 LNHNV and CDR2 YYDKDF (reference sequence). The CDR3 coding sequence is TGTGCCACCAGCAGAGATCCGGGACAGGGGACAAACATTCAGTACTTC. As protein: CATSRDPGQGTNIQYF.

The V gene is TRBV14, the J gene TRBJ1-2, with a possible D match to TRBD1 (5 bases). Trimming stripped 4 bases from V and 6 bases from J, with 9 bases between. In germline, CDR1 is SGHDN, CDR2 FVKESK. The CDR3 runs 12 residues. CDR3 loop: CASSPGADGYTF. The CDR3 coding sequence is TGTGCCAGCAGCCCTGGGGCCGATGGCTACACCTTC.

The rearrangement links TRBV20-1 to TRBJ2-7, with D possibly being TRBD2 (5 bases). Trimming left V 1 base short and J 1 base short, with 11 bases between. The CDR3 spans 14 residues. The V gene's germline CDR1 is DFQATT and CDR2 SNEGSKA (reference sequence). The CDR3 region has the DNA TGCAGTGCTAGAGTAGGGTGCGGGTCCTACGAGCAGTACTTC. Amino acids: CSARVGCGSYEQYF.

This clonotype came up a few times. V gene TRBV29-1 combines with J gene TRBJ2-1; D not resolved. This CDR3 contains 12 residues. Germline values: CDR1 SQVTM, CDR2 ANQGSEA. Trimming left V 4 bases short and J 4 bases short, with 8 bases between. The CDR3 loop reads CSVGSRYNEQFF. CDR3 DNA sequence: TGCAGCGTTGGGTCCAGATACAATGAGCAGTTCTTC.

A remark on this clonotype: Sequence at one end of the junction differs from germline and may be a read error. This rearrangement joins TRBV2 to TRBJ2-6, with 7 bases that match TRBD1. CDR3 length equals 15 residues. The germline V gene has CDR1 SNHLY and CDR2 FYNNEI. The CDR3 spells CASRRGRSGAKVLTF. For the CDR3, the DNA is TGTGCCAGCAGAAGGGGGCGGTCTGGGGCCAAAGTCCTGACTTTC.

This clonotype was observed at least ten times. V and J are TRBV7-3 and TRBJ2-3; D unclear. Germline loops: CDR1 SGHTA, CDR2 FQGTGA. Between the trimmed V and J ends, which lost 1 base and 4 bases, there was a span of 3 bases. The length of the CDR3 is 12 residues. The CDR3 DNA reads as TGTGCCAGCAGCTTAAACGCAGATACGCAGTATTTT. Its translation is CASSLNADTQYF.

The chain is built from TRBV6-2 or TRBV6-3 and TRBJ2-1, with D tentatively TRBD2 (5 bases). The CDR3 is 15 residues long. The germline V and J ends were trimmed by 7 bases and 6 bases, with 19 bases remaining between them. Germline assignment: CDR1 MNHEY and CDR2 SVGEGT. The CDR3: CASTPPGLRSNEQFF. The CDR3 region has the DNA TGTGCCAGCACTCCTCCTGGACTCAGGAGCAATGAGCAGTTCTTC.

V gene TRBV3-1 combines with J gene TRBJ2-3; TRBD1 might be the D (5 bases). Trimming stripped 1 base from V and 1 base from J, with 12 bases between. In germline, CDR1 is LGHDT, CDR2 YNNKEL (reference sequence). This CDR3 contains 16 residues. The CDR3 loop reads CASSQGATTGTDTQYF. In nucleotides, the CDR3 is TGTGCCAGCAGCCAAGGGGCAACGACAGGCACAGATACGCAGTATTTT.

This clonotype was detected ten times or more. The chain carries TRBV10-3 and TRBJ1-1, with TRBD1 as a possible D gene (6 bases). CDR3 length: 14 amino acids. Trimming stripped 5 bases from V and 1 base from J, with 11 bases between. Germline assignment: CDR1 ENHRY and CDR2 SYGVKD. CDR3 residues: CAISPGQANTEAFF. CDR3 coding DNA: TGTGCCATCAGTCCGGGACAAGCGAACACTGAAGCTTTCTTT.

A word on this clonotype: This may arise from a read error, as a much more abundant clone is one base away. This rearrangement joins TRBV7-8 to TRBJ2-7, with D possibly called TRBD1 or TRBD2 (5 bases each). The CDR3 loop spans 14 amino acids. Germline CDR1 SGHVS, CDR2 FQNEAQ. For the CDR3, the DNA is TGTGCCTGCAGCTTTGTTGGGGGACCCTACGAGCAGTACTTC. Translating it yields CACSFVGGPYEQYF.

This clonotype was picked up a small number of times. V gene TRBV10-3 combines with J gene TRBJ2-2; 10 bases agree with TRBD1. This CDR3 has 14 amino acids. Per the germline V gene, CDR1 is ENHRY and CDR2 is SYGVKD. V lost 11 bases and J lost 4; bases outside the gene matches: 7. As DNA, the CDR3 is TGTGCCTCCGGGACAGGGGTTACCACCGGGGAGCTGTTTTTT. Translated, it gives CASGTGVTTGELFF.

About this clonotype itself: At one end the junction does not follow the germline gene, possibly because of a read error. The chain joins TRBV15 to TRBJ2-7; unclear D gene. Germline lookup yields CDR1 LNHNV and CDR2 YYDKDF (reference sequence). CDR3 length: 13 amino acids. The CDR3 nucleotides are TGTGCCACCAGCGCACTGCGGTCCTCCGAGCAGTACTTC. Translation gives CATSALRSSEQYF.

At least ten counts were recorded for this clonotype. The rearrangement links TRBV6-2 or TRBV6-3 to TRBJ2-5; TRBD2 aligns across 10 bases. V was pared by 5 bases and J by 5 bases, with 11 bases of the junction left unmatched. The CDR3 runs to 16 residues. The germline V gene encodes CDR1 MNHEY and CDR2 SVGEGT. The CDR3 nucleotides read TGTGCCAGCAGTCCGTGGAGCGGGAGGGCCGTGGAGACCCAGTACTTC. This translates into CASSPWSGRAVETQYF.

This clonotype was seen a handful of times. CDR3 sequence (DNA): TGCAGTGCTTTTAGCGGGGGGGCCCTAGAGACCCAGTACTTC. This translates into CSAFSGGALETQYF. This chain connects TRBV20-1 to TRBJ2-5; 11 bases are a match to TRBD2. Germline CDR1 reads DFQATT; CDR2 reads SNEGSKA (reference sequence). This CDR3 has 14 amino acids. V shed 5 bases, J shed 4 bases, and the junction held 6 bases outside the gene matches.

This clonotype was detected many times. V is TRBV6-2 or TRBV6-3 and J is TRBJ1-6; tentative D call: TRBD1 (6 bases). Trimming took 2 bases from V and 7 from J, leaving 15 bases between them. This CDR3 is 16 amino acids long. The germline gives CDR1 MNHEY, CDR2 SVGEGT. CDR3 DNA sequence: TGTGCCAGCAGTTACCGACAGGAATCACGAAATTCACCCCTCCACTTT. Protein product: CASSYRQESRNSPLHF.

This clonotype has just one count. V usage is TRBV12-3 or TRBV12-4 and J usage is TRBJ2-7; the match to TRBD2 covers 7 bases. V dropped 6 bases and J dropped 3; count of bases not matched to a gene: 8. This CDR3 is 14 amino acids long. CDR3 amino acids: CASSSLGGGYEQYF. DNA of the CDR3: TGTGCCAGCAGCTCTCTAGGCGGGGGCTACGAGCAGTACTTC.

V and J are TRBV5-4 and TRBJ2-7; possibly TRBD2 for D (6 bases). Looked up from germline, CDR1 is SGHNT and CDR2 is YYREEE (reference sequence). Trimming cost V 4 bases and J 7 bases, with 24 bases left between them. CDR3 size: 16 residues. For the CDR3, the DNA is TGTGCCAGCAGCCACGGAGGGTTCGCGGTGGCCCAAGAGCAGTACTTC. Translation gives CASSHGGFAVAQEQYF.

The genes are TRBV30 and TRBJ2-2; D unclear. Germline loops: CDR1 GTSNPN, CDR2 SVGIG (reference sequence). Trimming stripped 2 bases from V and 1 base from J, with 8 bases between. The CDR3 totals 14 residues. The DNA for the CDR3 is TGTGCCTGGAGTTCTCGGGTGAACACCGGGGAGCTGTTTTTT. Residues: CAWSSRVNTGELFF.

CDR3 in amino acids: CASRKGSLETQYF. CDR3 coding DNA: TGTGCCAGCCGAAAAGGGAGTTTGGAGACCCAGTACTTC. The chain uses TRBV7-2 and TRBJ2-5; the D gene is possibly TRBD2 (5 bases). Trimming cost V 8 bases and J 5 bases, with 15 bases left between them. The germline gives CDR1 SGHTA, CDR2 FQGNSA. This CDR3 is 13 amino acids long.

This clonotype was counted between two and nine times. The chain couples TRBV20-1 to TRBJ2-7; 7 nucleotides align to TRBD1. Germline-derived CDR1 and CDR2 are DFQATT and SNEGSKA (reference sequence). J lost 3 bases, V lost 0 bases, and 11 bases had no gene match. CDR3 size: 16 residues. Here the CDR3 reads CSARDVGGLTIYEQYF. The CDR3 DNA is TGCAGTGCTAGAGATGTAGGGGGCCTAACTATCTACGAGCAGTACTTC.

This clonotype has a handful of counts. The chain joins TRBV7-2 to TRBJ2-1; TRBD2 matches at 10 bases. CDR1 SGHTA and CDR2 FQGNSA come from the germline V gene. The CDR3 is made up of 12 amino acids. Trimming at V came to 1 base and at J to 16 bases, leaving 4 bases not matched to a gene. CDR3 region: CASSLDLAGAFF. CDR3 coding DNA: TGTGCCAGCAGCTTAGATCTAGCGGGGGCATTCTTC. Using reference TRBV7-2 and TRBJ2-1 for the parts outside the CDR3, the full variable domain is GAGVSQSPSNKVTEKGKDVELRCDPISGHTALYWYRQSLGQGLEFLIYFQGNSAPDKSGLPSDRFSAERTGGSVSTLTIQRTQQEDSAVYLCASSLDLAGAFFGPGTRLTVL.

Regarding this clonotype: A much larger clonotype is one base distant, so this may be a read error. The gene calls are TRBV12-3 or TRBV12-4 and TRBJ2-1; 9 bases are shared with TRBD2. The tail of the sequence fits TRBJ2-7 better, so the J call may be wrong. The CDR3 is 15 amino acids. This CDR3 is CASSPLGGRANEQYF. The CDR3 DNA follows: TGTGCCAGCAGTCCCCTTGGCGGGAGGGCCAATGAGCAGTACTTC.

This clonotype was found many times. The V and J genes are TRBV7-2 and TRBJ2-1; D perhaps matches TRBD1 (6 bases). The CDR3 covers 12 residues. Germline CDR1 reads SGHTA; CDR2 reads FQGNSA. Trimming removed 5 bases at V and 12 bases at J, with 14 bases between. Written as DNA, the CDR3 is TGTGCCAGCAGCAGTGGACAGCATGTGCAGTTCTTC. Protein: CASSSGQHVQFF.

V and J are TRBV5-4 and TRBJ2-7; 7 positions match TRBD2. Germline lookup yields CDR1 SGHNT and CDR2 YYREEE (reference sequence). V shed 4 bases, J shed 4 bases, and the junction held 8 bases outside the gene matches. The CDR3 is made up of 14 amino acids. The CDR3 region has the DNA TGTGCCAGCAGCGATTTGGGGGGGATTTACGAGCAGTACTTC. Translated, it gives CASSDLGGIYEQYF.

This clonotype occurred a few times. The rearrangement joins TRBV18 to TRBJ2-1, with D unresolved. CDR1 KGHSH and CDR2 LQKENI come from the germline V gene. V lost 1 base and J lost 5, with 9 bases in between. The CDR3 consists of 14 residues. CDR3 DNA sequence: TGTGCCAGCTCACCACTCCCAGGAAACAATGAGCAGTTCTTC. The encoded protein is CASSPLPGNNEQFF.

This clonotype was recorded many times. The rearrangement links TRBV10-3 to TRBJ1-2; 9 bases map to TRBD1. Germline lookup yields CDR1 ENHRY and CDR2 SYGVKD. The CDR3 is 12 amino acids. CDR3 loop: CGTGELNYGYTF. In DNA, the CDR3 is TGTGGGACAGGGGAATTAAACTATGGCTACACCTTC.

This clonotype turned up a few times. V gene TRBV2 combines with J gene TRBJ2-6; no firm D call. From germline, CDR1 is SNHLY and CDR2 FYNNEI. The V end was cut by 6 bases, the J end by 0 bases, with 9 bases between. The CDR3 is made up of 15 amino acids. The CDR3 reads CASSDERSGANVLTF. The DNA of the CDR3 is TGTGCCAGCAGCGACGAACGCTCTGGGGCCAACGTCCTGACTTTC.

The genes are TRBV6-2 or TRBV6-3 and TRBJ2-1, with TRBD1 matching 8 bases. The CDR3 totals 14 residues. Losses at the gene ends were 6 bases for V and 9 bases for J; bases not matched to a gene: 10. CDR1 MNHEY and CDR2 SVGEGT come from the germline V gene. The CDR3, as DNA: TGTGCCAGCAGCCCCGGGACAGGTTTCGGTGAGCAGTTCTTC. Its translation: CASSPGTGFGEQFF.

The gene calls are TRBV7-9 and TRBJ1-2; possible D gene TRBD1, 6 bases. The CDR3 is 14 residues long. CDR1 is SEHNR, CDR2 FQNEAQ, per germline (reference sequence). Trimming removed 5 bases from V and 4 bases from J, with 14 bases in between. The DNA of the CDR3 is TGTGCCAGCAGCCCTGGGGGGGGCCTCTATGGCTACACCTTC. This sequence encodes CASSPGGGLYGYTF.

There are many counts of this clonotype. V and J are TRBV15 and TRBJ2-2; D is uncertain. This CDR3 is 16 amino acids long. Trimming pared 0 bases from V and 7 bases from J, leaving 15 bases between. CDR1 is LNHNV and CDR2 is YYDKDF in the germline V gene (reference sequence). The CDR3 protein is CATSRDLFQAFGELFF. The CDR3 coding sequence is TGTGCCACCAGCAGAGATCTCTTCCAGGCCTTCGGGGAGCTGTTTTTT.